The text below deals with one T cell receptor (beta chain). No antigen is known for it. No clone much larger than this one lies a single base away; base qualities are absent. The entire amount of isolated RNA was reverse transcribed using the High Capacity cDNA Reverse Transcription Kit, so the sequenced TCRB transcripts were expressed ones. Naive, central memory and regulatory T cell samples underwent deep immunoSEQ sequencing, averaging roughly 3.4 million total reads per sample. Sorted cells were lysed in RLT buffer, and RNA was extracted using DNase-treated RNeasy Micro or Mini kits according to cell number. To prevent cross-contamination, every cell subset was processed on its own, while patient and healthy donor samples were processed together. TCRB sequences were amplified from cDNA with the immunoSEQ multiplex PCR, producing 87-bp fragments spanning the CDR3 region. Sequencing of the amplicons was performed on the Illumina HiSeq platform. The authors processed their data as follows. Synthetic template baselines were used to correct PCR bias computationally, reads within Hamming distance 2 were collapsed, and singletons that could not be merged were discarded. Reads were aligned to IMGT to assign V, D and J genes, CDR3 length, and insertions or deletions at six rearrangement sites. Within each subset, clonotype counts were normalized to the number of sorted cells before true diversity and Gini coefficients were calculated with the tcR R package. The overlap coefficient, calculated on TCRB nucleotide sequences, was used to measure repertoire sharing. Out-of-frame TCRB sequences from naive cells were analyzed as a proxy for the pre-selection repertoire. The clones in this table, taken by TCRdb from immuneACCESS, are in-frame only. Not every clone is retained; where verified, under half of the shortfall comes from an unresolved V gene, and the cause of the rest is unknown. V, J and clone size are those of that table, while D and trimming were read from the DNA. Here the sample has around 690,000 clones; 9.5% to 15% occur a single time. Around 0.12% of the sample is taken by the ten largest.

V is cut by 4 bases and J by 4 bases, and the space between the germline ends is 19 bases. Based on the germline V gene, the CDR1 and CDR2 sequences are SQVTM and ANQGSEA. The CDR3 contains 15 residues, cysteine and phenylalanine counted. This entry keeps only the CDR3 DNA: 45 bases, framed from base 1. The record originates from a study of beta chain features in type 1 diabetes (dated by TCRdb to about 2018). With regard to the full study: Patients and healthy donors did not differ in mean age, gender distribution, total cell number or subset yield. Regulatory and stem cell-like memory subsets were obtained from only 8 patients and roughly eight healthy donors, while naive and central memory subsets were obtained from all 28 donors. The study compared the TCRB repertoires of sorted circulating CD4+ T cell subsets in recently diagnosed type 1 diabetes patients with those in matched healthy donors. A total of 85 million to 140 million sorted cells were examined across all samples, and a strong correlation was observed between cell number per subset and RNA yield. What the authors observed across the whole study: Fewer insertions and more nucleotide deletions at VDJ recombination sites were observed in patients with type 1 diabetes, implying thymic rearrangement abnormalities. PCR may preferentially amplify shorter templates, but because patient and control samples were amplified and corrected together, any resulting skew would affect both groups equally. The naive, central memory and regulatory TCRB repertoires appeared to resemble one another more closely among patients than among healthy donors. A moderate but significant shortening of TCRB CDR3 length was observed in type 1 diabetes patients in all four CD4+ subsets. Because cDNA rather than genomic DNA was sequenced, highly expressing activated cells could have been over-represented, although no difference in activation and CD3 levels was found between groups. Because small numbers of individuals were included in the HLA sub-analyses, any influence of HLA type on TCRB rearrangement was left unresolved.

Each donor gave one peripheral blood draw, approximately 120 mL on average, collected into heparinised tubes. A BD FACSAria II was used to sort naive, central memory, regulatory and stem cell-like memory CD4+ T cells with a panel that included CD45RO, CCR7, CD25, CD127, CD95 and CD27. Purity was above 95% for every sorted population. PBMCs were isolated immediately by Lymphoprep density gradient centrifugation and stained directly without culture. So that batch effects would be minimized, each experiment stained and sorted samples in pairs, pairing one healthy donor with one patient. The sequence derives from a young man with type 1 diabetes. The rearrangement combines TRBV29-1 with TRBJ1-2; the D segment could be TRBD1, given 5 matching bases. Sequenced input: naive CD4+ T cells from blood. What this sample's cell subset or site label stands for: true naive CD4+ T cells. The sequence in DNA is TGCAGCGTTGGACGTGCGGGGCCCAGGGTCTATGGCTACACCTTC. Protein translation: CSVGRAGPRVYGYTF.